Listed below are T cell receptor beta chains from one sample, sequenced in a study of vaccination and CD4 T cells after COVID-19. Each CDR3 protein gets one entry after TCRdb re-called the PCR reads with MiXCR. Of about 18,000 distinct CDR3 sequences in the sample, around 48% are singletons; the top ten hold 10% to 15%. No antigen has been assigned to these receptors. The sequencing here drew on CD4+ T cells from blood, cultured in vitro, taken about 7 months after SARS-CoV-2 vaccination. The origin of the receptors is a human donor who had recovered from COVID-19. CDR3s leave out the opening cysteine and the closing phenylalanine or tryptophan. Part of the rows lack a size; the others show once, few, many or a class for expanded clones.

size: few
V: TRBV20-1
CDR3: SAKTRTGSSNQPQH

size: NA
V: TRBV19
CDR3: ASSIKDWGGGYT

size: NA
V: TRBV24-1
CDR3: ATSDLQGVQY

size: NA
V: TRBV4-2
CDR3: ASSQPNRQGLNTEAF

size: few
V: TRBV11-1
CDR3: ASSLNRGGTEAF

size: NA
V: TRBV6-1
CDR3: ASRRTGTEAF

size: NA
V: TRBV7-9
CDR3: ASSLGGYPTDTQY

size: NA
V: TRBV20-1
CDR3: SARGLAGGTDTQY

size: NA
V: TRBV5-1
CDR3: ASLPTGGPSEAF

size: NA
V: TRBV6-2/TRBV6-3
CDR3: ASSYWGVQNEQF

size: NA
V: TRBV27
CDR3: ASSPLVTGLSSYEQY

size: NA
V: TRBV7-6
CDR3: ASSFTGADTQY

size: NA
V: TRBV18
CDR3: ASAEDPYYGYT

size: NA
V: TRBV21-1
CDR3: ASSKWGCRVRPTTYEQY

size: NA
V: TRBV5-8
CDR3: ASSLWQGARDEAF

size: NA
V: TRBV6-1
CDR3: ATHAGTDSPLH

size: NA
V: TRBV7-2
CDR3: ASSLRTGYEQY

size: NA
V: TRBV2
CDR3: ASSVRTGSPLH

size: NA
V: TRBV7-2
CDR3: ASSISSSSYNEQF

size: NA
V: TRBV11-2
CDR3: ASSLTYWGYEQY

size: NA
V: TRBV19
CDR3: ASSIDRESEQY

size: few
V: TRBV24-1
CDR3: ATSDPTSSGRALS

size: NA
V: TRBV20-1
CDR3: SARTPSGTEEQY

size: few
V: TRBV20-1
CDR3: SARAPGRVDTEAF

size: NA
V: TRBV5-6
CDR3: ASSPGDYGYT

size: NA
V: TRBV7-2
CDR3: ASSLASPVTDTQY

size: NA
V: TRBV5-1
CDR3: ASSLWTSGVEETQY

size: NA
V: TRBV7-6
CDR3: ASSLEFRGQETQY

size: few
V: TRBV6-1
CDR3: ASRATTNYGYT

size: NA
V: TRBV5-4
CDR3: DRPQGANTEAF

size: NA
V: TRBV7-3
CDR3: ASSLAQNTGELF

size: few
V: TRBV20-1
CDR3: SAGRGTGGYEQY

size: NA
V: TRBV5-6
CDR3: ASSLSIRDRAQETQY

size: medium-sized
V: TRBV7-3
CDR3: ASSLDGLEAF

size: NA
V: TRBV6-1
CDR3: ASREGTSGSATQY

size: NA
V: TRBV7-9
CDR3: ASSAGGTDTRGSLWTQY

size: NA
V: TRBV10-1
CDR3: ASSESGRTSTDTQY

size: few
V: TRBV7-9
CDR3: ASSFTAGDSPLH

size: NA
V: TRBV21-1
CDR3: ASSKLPMRDRESDTQY